These 26 T cell receptor beta chains share one sample of origin, sequenced in a study of T cells after somatic rescue of genetic block. TCRdb's table, derived via immunoSEQ multiplex PCR, lists solely in-frame clones and lacks some. The data show 55,000 or so clones, approximately 96% seen once. What was sequenced was peripheral blood mononuclear cells (PBMCs). Receptors were obtained from a child less than two years old.

This chain connects TRBV5-1 to TRBJ1-6; 12 nucleotides match TRBD1. Germline trimming cut 0 bases from V and 10 bases from J; bases unmatched to any gene: 5. The CDR3 is made up of 16 amino acids. Germline V lookup: CDR1 SGHRS, CDR2 YFSETQ. The CDR3 sequence: CASSLVAGTGGSPLHF. The CDR3 region has the DNA TGCGCCAGCAGCTTGGTAGCCGGGACAGGGGGCTCACCCCTCCACTTT.

V is TRBV10-3 and J is TRBJ2-7; TRBD2 is a possible D gene (7 bases). The germline V gene has CDR1 ENHRY and CDR2 SYGVKD. With 0 bases removed from V and 2 bases from J, the gap between germline ends came to 14 bases. The CDR3 spans 16 residues. CDR3 DNA sequence: TGTGCCATCAGTGAGTCAGGGGGGGAGAAGACCTACGAGCAGTACTTC. It yields the protein CAISESGGEKTYEQYF.

V and J are TRBV10-3 and TRBJ2-3; D unresolved. In germline, CDR1 is ENHRY, CDR2 SYGVKD. The CDR3 totals 12 residues. The germline V and J ends were trimmed by 4 bases and 7 bases, with 9 bases remaining between them. CDR3: CAISGDRNTQYF. The CDR3 DNA is TGTGCCATCAGTGGGGATAGGAATACGCAGTATTTT.

Concerning this clone itself: Other DNA sequences in the sample encode the same CDR3. The V and J genes are TRBV18 and TRBJ1-5; D unresolved. The CDR3 spans 12 residues. The germline V and J ends were trimmed by 2 bases and 2 bases, with 1 base remaining between them. Germline V CDR1 and CDR2: KGHSH, LQKENI. CDR3 loop: CASSPGNQPQHF. DNA for the CDR3: TGTGCCAGCTCACCAGGCAATCAGCCCCAGCATTTT.

The chain has TRBV10-3 and TRBJ2-7, with 13 bases matching TRBD2. The CDR3 loop spans 14 amino acids. V trimming: 6 bases; J trimming: 3 bases; junction bases outside the gene matches: 2. Germline V lookup: CDR1 ENHRY, CDR2 SYGVKD. The CDR3 sequence: CAISGLAGDYEQYF. CDR3 DNA: TGTGCCATCAGCGGACTAGCGGGAGACTACGAGCAGTACTTC.

CDR3 sequence reads: CASSVHRDRVFEKLFF. CDR3 nucleotide sequence: TGTGCCAGCAGTGTCCACCGGGACAGGGTTTTTGAAAAACTGTTTTTT. V usage is TRBV2 and J usage is TRBJ1-4; TRBD1 aligns across 9 bases. Trimming at V came to 4 bases and at J to 7 bases, leaving 10 bases not matched to a gene. Germline V lookup: CDR1 SNHLY, CDR2 FYNNEI. CDR3 size: 16 residues.

This chain uses TRBV10-3 with TRBJ1-2; 8 bases are shared with TRBD1. The germline gives CDR1 ENHRY, CDR2 SYGVKD. The CDR3 is made up of 13 amino acids. The J segment lost 2 bases and the V segment lost 8 bases, leaving 4 bases of the junction unmatched. CDR3 sequence: CAILAGGNYGYTF. For the CDR3, the DNA is TGTGCCATCCTGGCAGGGGGCAACTATGGCTACACCTTC.

This chain joins TRBV29-1 and TRBJ1-1; D unresolved. V dropped 2 bases and J dropped 2 bases, with 6 bases sitting between them. The CDR3 totals 12 residues. Germline loops: CDR1 SQVTM, CDR2 ANQGSEA. The CDR3 spells CSVETDNTEAFF. The CDR3 DNA reads as TGCAGCGTTGAAACGGACAACACTGAAGCTTTCTTT.

The rearrangement joins TRBV5-1 to TRBJ2-1; D possibly corresponds to TRBD2 (5 bases). This CDR3 is built from 15 residues. Looked up from germline, CDR1 is SGHRS and CDR2 is YFSETQ. The V and J ends lost 0 bases and 0 bases respectively, with 7 bases between them. The CDR3 reads CASSLGRDSYNEQFF. The CDR3 region has the DNA TGCGCCAGCAGCTTGGGCCGGGACTCCTACAATGAGCAGTTCTTC.

CDR3 coding DNA: TGTGCCAGCAGCTCAGGTGGTGGGAGGGCCTTCAATGAGCAGTTCTTC. This encodes CASSSGGGRAFNEQFF. The chain couples TRBV7-6 to TRBJ2-1; TRBD2 matches 7 bases. The V segment lost 4 bases and the J segment 6 bases; nucleotides outside the gene matches: 12. This CDR3 has 16 residues. From germline, CDR1 is SGHVS and CDR2 FNYEAQ.

The chain couples TRBV5-4 to TRBJ2-5; the D is unclear. V shed 1 base and J shed 6 bases, with 13 bases lying between them. The CDR3 extends over 14 amino acids. Germline CDR1 is SGHNT and CDR2 is YYREEE (reference sequence). Here the CDR3 reads CASSLNLVGQTQYF. For the CDR3, the DNA is TGTGCCAGCAGCTTGAATCTAGTCGGTCAGACCCAGTACTTC.

In its sample, this clone was seen once. The J gene is TRBJ2-7, the V gene TRBV6-6, with D perhaps being TRBD1 or TRBD2 (5 bases each). CDR1 and CDR2 (germline): MNHNY, SVGAGI (reference sequence). With 5 bases removed from V and 0 bases from J, the gap between germline ends came to 11 bases. The CDR3 contains 14 residues. Here the CDR3 reads CASSTRDRSYEQYF. The CDR3 nucleotides are TGTGCCAGCAGTACCCGGGACCGCTCCTACGAGCAGTACTTC.

V gene TRBV5-1 combines with J gene TRBJ2-2, with D possibly matching TRBD2 (5 bases). Trimming shortened V by 4 bases and J by 3 bases, and 7 bases separated the two germline ends. CDR1 and CDR2 from the germline V gene are SGHRS and YFSETQ. This CDR3 has 13 amino acids. CDR3 sequence: CASSLEDTGELFF. CDR3 sequence (DNA): TGCGCCAGCAGCCTGGAGGACACCGGGGAGCTGTTTTTT.

V usage is TRBV6-6 and J usage is TRBJ1-6; D is unresolved. Deletions cut 6 bases from V and 10 bases from J, with 10 bases between. The CDR3 consists of 12 residues. Germline V gives CDR1 MNHNY, CDR2 SVGAGI (reference sequence). CDR3 amino acids: CASSHTYSPLHF. As DNA, the CDR3 is TGTGCCAGCAGCCACACCTACTCACCCCTCCACTTT.

This clone has just one count. V is TRBV19 and J is TRBJ2-7, with D unclear. This CDR3 has 13 residues. The germline V gene encodes CDR1 LNHDA and CDR2 SQIVND (reference sequence). The V and J ends lost 6 bases and 4 bases respectively, with 13 bases between them. Written as DNA, the CDR3 is TGTGCCAGTAGGCTACCGTGGGGATACGAGCAGTACTTC. Amino acid sequence: CASRLPWGYEQYF. The full variable domain, rest sourced from reference TRBV19 and TRBJ2-7, is DGGITQSPKYLFRKEGQNVTLSCEQNLNHDAMYWYRQDPGQGLRLIYYSQIVNDFQKGDIAEGYSVSREKKESFPLTVTSAQKNPTAFYLCASRLPWGYEQYFGPGTRLTVT.

Comments on this clone: The same CDR3 also results from other DNA sequences found in this sample. The rearrangement links TRBV7-2 to TRBJ2-3; D is uncertain. Deletions cut 0 bases from V and 5 bases from J, with 0 bases between. The germline gives CDR1 SGHTA, CDR2 FQGNSA. The CDR3 consists of 11 residues. CDR3 region: CASSLADTQYF. CDR3 nucleotide sequence: TGTGCCAGCAGCTTAGCAGATACGCAGTATTTT.

This clone appeared once. The CDR3: CASSFLGGEPQHF. CDR3 sequence (DNA): TGTGCCAGCAGTTTCCTAGGGGGAGAGCCCCAGCATTTT. The chain couples TRBV28 to TRBJ1-5; possibly TRBD1 for D (6 bases). The CDR3 is 13 amino acids. V was clipped by 3 bases and J by 8 bases, with 11 bases between them. Germline V gives CDR1 MDHEN, CDR2 SYDVKM.

The CDR3 DNA is TGTGCCAGTAGTAGGGGACTGCGAAAAGGTAATAGCAATCAGCCCCAGCATTTT. Amino acids: CASSRGLRKGNSNQPQHF. This chain uses TRBV19 with TRBJ1-5; the D gene is possibly TRBD1 (5 bases). CDR1 and CDR2 from the germline V gene are LNHDA and SQIVND (reference sequence). This CDR3 is built from 18 residues. V was trimmed by 4 bases and J by 0 bases, leaving 19 bases between them.

The chain is built from TRBV7-2 and TRBJ2-7, with D unresolved. CDR3 length equals 12 residues. The V end lost 1 base, the J end lost 4 bases, and 5 bases lay between the germline ends. CDR1 SGHTA and CDR2 FQGNSA come from the germline V gene. CDR3 region: CASSLGFYEQYF. The CDR3 nucleotides are TGTGCCAGCAGCTTAGGGTTTTACGAGCAGTACTTC.

The chain combines TRBV29-1 with TRBJ2-7, with 11 bases fitting TRBD1. Germline loops: CDR1 SQVTM, CDR2 ANQGSEA. Losses at the gene ends were 4 bases for V and 0 bases for J; bases not matched to a gene: 2. This CDR3 is built from 14 residues. The CDR3 DNA follows: TGCAGCGTTGGGGGACAGGGGGTCTCCTACGAGCAGTACTTC. This codes for CSVGGQGVSYEQYF.

The chain carries TRBV27 and TRBJ1-5; 7 bases are a match to TRBD1. In germline, CDR1 is MNHEY, CDR2 SMNVEV (reference sequence). The CDR3 is 15 residues long. V lost 0 bases and J lost 4; bases outside the gene matches: 3. In nucleotides, the CDR3 is TGTGCCAGCAGTTTATCGGCAGGGGGTAATCAGCCCCAGCATTTT. It specifies CASSLSAGGNQPQHF.

The rearrangement uses TRBV29-1 and TRBJ2-5, with D tentatively TRBD1 (5 bases). V was trimmed by 7 bases and J by 1 base, leaving 13 bases between them. The CDR3 consists of 13 residues. CDR1 SQVTM and CDR2 ANQGSEA come from the germline V gene. The CDR3 DNA is TGCAGCGCCCTCGACAGATTCCAAGAGACCCAGTACTTC. This sequence encodes CSALDRFQETQYF.

V usage is TRBV4-3 and J usage is TRBJ2-7; 12 positions match TRBD2. The CDR3 contains 17 residues. The V segment lost 0 bases and the J segment 2 bases; nucleotides outside the gene matches: 5. Looked up from germline, CDR1 is LGHNA and CDR2 is YSLEER. CDR3: CASSQELAGGPPYEQYF. CDR3 sequence (DNA): TGCGCCAGCAGCCAAGAACTAGCGGGAGGCCCCCCCTACGAGCAGTACTTC.

The CDR3 loop is CASRDYNEQFF. In DNA form, the CDR3 reads TGTGCCAGCCGGGACTACAATGAGCAGTTCTTC. V and J are TRBV25-1 and TRBJ2-1; TRBD2 might be the D (5 bases). CDR3 length: 11 residues. V was pared by 8 bases and J by 3 bases, with 5 bases between. Germline CDR1 MGHDK, CDR2 SYGVNS.

The V call is TRBV27, the J call TRBJ2-2; TRBD1 matches at 7 bases. Trimming cost V 1 base and J 1 base; bases outside gene matches: 0. The germline gives CDR1 MNHEY, CDR2 SMNVEV (reference sequence). The CDR3 runs 15 residues. The CDR3 coding sequence is TGTGCCAGCAGTTTATGGGACAGGAACACCGGGGAGCTGTTTTTT. Residues: CASSLWDRNTGELFF.

The chain links TRBV27 to TRBJ1-6; TRBD1 matches 9 bases. Germline loops: CDR1 MNHEY, CDR2 SMNVEV (reference sequence). The junction had 4 bases not matched to a gene; V was cut back by 6 bases and J by 4 bases. The CDR3 is 15 amino acids. As DNA, the CDR3 is TGTGCCAGCAGGGGGACAGGGCGGTATAATTCACCCCTCCACTTT. As protein: CASRGTGRYNSPLHF.